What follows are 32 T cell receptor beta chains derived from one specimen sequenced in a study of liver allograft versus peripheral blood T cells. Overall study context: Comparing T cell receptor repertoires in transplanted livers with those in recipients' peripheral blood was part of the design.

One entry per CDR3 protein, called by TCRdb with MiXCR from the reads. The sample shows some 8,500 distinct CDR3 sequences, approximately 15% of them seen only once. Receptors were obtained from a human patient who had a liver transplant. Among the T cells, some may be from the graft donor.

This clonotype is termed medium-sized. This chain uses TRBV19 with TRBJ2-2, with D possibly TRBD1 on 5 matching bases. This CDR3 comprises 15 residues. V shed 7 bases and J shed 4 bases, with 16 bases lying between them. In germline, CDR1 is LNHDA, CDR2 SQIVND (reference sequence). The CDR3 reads CASIFSRVSTGELFF. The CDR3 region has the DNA TGTGCCAGTATCTTCTCCAGGGTGAGCACCGGGGAGCTGTTTTTT.

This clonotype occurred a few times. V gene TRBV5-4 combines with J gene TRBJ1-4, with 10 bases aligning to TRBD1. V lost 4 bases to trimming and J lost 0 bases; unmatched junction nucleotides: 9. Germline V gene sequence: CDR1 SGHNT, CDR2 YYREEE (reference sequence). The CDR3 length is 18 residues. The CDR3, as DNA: TGTGCCAGCAGCCGCCGGACAGGGGGTTCGACAACTAATGAAAAACTGTTTTTT. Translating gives CASSRRTGGSTTNEKLFF.

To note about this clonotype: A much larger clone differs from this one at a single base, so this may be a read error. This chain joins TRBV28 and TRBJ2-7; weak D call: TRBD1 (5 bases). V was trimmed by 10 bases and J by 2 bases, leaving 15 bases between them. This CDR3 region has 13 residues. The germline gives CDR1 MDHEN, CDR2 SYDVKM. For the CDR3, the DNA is TGTGCCAACAGGCCAGGGTTCGCCTACGAGCAGTACTTC. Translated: CANRPGFAYEQYF.

The CDR3 is CASRSDGGMNTEAFF. In DNA, the CDR3 is TGTGCCAGCAGGTCGGATGGGGGTATGAACACTGAAGCTTTCTTT. The V call is TRBV7-2, the J call TRBJ1-1; D may be TRBD1 (5 bases). Deletions cut 6 bases from V and 0 bases from J, with 14 bases between. Germline CDR1 reads SGHTA; CDR2 reads FQGNSA. The CDR3 sequence is 15 residues long. Drawing the rest from reference TRBV7-2 and TRBJ1-1, the complete variable domain is GAGVSQSPSNKVTEKGKDVELRCDPISGHTALYWYRQSLGQGLEFLIYFQGNSAPDKSGLPSDRFSAERTGGSVSTLTIQRTQQEDSAVYLCASRSDGGMNTEAFFGQGTRLTVV.

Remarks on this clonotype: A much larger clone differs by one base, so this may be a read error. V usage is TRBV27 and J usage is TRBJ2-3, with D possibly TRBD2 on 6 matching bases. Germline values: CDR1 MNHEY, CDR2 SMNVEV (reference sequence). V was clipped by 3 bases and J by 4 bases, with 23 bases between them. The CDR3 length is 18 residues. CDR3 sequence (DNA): TGTGCCAGCAGTTTCCGGCCCTTGGACGGTTCTAGCGCAGATACGCAGTATTTT. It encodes CASSFRPLDGSSADTQYF.

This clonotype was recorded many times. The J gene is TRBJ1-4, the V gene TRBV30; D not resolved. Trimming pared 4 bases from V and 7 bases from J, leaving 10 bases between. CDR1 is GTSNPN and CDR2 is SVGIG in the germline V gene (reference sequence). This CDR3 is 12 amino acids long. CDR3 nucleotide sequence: TGTGCCTGGAAAACCTATGGTGAAAAACTGTTTTTT. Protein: CAWKTYGEKLFF.

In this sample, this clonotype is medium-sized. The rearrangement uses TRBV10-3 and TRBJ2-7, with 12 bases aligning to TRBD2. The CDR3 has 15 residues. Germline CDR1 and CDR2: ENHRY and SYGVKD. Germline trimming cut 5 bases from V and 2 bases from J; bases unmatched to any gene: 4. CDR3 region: CAISSGLAGTYEQYF. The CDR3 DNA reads TGTGCCATCAGTTCAGGACTAGCGGGAACCTACGAGCAGTACTTC.

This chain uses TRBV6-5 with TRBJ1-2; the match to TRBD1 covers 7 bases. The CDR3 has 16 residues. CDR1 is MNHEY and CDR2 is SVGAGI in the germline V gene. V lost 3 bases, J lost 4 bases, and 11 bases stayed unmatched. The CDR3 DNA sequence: TGTGCCAGCAGTTATAGCCGGCCAGGGGGGACCTATGGCTACACCTTC. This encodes CASSYSRPGGTYGYTF.

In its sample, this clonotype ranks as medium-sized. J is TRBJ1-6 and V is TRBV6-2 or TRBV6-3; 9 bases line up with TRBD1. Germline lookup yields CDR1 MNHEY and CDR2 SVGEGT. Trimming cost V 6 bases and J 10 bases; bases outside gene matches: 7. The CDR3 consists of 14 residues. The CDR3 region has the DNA TGTGCCAGCAGCAAAGACAGGGGGTGGTCACCCCTCCACTTT. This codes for CASSKDRGWSPLHF.

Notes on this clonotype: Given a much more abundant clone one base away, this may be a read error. The CDR3 is CASSPRFSTDMQYF. The CDR3 bases are TGTGCCAGCAGTCCCCGTTTTAGCACAGATATGCAGTATTTT. The chain employs TRBV27 and TRBJ2-3, with unresolved D. The germline CDR1 and CDR2 sequences are MNHEY and SMNVEV (reference sequence). The CDR3 spans 14 residues.

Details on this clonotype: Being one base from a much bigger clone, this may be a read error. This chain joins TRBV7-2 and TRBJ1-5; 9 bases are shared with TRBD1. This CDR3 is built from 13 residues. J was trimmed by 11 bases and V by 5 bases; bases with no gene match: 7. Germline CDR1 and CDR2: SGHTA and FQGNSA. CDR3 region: CASSTTGGNAQHF. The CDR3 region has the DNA TGTGCCAGCAGCACGACAGGGGGTAATGCCCAGCATTTT.

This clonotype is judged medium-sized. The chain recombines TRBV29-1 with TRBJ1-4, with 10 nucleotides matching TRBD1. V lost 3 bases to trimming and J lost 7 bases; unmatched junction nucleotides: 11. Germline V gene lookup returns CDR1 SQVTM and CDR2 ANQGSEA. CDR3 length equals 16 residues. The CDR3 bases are TGCAGCGTTGAGCAACGACAGGGGGCTAGGGGTGAAAAACTGTTTTTT. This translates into CSVEQRQGARGEKLFF.

The CDR3 region is CSAPTGGPSQPQHF. The CDR3 nucleotides read TGCAGTGCGCCTACAGGGGGCCCTAGTCAGCCCCAGCATTTT. The gene calls are TRBV20-1 and TRBJ1-5, with 9 bases identical to TRBD1. The germline V gene has CDR1 DFQATT and CDR2 SNEGSKA (reference sequence). After removal of 6 bases from V and 6 bases from J, the junction contained 9 bases not matched to a gene. The CDR3 spans 14 residues.

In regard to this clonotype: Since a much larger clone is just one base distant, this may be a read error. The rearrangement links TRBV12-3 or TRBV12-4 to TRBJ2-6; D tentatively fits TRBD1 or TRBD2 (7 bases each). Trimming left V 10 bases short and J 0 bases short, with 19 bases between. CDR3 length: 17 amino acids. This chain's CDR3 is CANGLDREGSGANVLTF. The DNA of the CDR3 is TGTGCCAACGGGTTAGACAGGGAGGGCTCTGGGGCCAACGTCCTGACTTTC.

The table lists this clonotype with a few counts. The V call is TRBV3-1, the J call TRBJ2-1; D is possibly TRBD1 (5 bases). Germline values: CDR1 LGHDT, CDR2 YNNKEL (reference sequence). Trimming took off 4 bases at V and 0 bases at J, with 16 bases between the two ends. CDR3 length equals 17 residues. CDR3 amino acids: CASSPTQGASSYNEQFF. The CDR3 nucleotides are TGTGCCAGCAGCCCCACGCAGGGCGCCAGCTCCTACAATGAGCAGTTCTTC.

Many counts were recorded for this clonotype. CDR3 protein: CSAQGSSYEQYF. CDR3 nucleotide sequence: TGCAGCGCACAGGGGAGCTCCTACGAGCAGTACTTC. The V gene is TRBV29-1, the J gene TRBJ2-7; 7 bases are a match to TRBD1. Germline V gives CDR1 SQVTM, CDR2 ANQGSEA. Trimming took 7 bases from V and 0 from J; bases not matched to a gene: 3. This CDR3 spans 12 amino acids.

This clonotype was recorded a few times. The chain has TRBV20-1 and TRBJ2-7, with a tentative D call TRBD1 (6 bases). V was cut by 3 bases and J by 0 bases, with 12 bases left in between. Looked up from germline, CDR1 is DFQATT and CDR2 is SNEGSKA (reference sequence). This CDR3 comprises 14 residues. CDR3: CSASPAGDSYEQYF. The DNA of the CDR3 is TGCAGTGCTAGCCCCGCAGGGGACTCCTACGAGCAGTACTTC.

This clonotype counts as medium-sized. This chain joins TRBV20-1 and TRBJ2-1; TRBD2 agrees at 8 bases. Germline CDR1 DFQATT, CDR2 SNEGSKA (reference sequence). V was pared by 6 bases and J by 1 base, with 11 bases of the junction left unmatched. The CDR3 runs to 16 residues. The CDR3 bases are TGCAGTGCCCTCGACCCTAGCGGGTCTTCCTACAATGAGCAGTTCTTC. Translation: CSALDPSGSSYNEQFF.

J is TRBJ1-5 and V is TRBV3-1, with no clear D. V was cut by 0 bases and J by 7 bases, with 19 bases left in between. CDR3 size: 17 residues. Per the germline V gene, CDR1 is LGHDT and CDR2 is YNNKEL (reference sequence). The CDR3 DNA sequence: TGTGCCAGCAGCCAAGATAAGGGAGGGTTGTACAGCCAGCCCCAGCATTTT. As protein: CASSQDKGGLYSQPQHF. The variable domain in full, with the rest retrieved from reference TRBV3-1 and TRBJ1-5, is DTAVSQTPKYLVTQMGNDKSIKCEQNLGHDTMYWYKQDSKKFLKIMFSYNNKELIINETVPNRFSPKSPDKAHLNLHINSLELGDSAVYFCASSQDKGGLYSQPQHFGDGTRLSIL.

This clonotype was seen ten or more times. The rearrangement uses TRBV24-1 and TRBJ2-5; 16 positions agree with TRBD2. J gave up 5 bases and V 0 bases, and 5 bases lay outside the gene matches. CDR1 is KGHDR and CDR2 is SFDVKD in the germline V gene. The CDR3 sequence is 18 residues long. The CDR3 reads CATSDLPGLAGGRETQYF. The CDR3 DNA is TGTGCCACCAGTGATTTGCCGGGACTAGCGGGAGGGAGGGAGACCCAGTACTTC.

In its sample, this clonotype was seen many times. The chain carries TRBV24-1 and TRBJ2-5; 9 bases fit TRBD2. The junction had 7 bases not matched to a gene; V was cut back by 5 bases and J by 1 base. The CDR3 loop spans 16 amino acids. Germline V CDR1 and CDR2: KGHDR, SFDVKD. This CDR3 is CATSALGTSRQETQYF. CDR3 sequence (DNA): TGTGCCACCAGTGCCCTGGGGACTAGCCGCCAAGAGACCCAGTACTTC.

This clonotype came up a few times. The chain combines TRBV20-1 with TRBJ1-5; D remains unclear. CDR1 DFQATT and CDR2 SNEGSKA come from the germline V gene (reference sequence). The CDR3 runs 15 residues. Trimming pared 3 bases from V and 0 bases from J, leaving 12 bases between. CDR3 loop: CSASLGANSNQPQHF. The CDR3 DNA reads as TGCAGTGCTAGTCTCGGCGCTAATAGCAATCAGCCCCAGCATTTT.

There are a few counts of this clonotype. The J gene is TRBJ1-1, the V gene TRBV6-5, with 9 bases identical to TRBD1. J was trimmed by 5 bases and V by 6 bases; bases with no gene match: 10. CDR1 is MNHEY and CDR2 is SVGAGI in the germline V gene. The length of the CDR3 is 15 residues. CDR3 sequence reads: CASSPLQGAITEAFF. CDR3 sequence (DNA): TGTGCCAGCAGCCCACTACAGGGGGCGATTACTGAAGCTTTCTTT.

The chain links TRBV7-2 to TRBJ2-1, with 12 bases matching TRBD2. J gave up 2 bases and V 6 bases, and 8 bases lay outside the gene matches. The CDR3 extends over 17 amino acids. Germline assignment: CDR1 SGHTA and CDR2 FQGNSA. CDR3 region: CASRVTGLAGTYNEQFF. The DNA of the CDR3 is TGTGCCAGCAGGGTCACGGGACTAGCGGGTACCTACAATGAGCAGTTCTTC. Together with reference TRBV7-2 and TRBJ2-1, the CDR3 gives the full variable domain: GAGVSQSPSNKVTEKGKDVELRCDPISGHTALYWYRQSLGQGLEFLIYFQGNSAPDKSGLPSDRFSAERTGGSVSTLTIQRTQQEDSAVYLCASRVTGLAGTYNEQFFGPGTRLTVL.

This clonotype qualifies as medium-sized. DNA for the CDR3: TGCAGTGCTAGTGAGGACAGCGTGAGTACTGGCTACACCTTC. Its protein is CSASEDSVSTGYTF. The chain is built from TRBV20-1 and TRBJ1-2; maybe TRBD1 (6 bases). V lost 3 bases and J lost 7, with 18 bases in between. This CDR3 comprises 14 residues. The germline V gene has CDR1 DFQATT and CDR2 SNEGSKA (reference sequence).

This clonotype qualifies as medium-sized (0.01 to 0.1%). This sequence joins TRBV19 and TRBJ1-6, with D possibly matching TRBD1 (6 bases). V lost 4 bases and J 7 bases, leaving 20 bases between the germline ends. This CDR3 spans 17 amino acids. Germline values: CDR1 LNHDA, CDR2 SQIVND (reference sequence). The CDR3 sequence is CASSTKVGGAGNSPLHF. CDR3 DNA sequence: TGTGCCAGTAGTACCAAAGTGGGGGGCGCTGGGAATTCACCCCTCCACTTT.

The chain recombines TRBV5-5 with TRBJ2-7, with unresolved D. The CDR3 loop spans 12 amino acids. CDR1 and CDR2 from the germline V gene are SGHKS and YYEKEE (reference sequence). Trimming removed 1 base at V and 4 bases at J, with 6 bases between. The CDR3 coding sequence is TGTGCCAGCAGCTTGAGTCCATACGAGCAGTACTTC. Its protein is CASSLSPYEQYF.

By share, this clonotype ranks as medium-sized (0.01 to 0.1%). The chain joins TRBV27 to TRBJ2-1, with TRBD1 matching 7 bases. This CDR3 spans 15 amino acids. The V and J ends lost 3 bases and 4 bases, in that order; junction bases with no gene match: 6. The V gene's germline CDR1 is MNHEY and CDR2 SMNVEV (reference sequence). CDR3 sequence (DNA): TGTGCCAGCAGTTTCCGACAGGGAATTTACAATGAGCAGTTCTTC. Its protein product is CASSFRQGIYNEQFF.

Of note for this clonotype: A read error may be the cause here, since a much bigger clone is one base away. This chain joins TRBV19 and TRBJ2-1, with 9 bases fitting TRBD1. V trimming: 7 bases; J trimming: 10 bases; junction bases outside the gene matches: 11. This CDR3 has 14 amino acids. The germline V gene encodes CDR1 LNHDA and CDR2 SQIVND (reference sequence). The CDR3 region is CASKPDRGTYEQFF. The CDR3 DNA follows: TGTGCCAGTAAACCGGACAGGGGAACTTACGAGCAGTTCTTC.

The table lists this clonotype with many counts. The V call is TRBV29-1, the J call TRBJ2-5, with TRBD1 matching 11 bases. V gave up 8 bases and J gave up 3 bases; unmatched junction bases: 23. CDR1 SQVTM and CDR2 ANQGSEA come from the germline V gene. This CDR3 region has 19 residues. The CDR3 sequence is CSLGGVDRGRRKPEETQYF. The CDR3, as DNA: TGCAGCCTCGGGGGGGTGGACAGGGGGCGCCGGAAACCCGAAGAGACCCAGTACTTC.

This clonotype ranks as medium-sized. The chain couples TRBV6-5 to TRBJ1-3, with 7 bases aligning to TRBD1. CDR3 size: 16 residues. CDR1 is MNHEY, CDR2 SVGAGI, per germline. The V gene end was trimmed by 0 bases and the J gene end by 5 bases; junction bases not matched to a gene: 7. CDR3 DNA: TGTGCCAGCAGTTACTCGATCAACAGGGGTAGAAACACCATATATTTT. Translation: CASSYSINRGRNTIYF.

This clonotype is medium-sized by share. In nucleotides, the CDR3 is TGTGCCAGCAGTCGTGGGACACGAACGAGCAATCAGCCCCAGCATTTT. It yields the protein CASSRGTRTSNQPQHF. This chain links TRBV12-3 or TRBV12-4 with TRBJ1-5; TRBD1 might be the D (6 bases). Trimming took off 5 bases at V and 1 base at J, with 15 bases between the two ends. The length of the CDR3 is 16 residues.